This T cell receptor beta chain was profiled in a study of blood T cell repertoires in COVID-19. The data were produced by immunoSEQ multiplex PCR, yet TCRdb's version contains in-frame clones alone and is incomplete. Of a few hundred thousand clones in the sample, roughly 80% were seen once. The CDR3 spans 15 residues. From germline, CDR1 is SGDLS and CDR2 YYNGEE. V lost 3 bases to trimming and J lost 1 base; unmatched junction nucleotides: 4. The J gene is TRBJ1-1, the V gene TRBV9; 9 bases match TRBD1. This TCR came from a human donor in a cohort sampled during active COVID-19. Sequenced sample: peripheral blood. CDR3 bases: TGTGCCAGCAGCGACGGACAGGGGTCGAACACTGAAGCTTTCTTT. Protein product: CASSDGQGSNTEAFF.